This TCR beta chain comes out of a study of spatial heterogeneity in lung cancer. For the study at large: Detection of beta-chain sequences consistently exceeded that of alpha-chain sequences.

Time point of the sample: sample taken at primary tumor resection. Extraction of whole RNA from tumor, nontumor lung or frozen PBMC preceded unsorted sequencing. Some 72 TRACERx patients with early, untreated non-small cell lung cancer donated samples. CDR3 length equals 16 residues. Trimming pared 0 bases from V and 7 bases from J, leaving 19 bases between. Germline V lookup: CDR1 SGHRS, CDR2 YFSETQ. This clonotype was seen repeatedly, ten times or more. Its antigen remains unidentified. TCR cDNA molecules each carried a unique molecular identifier. One entry per CDR3 protein, called by TCRdb with MiXCR from the 5' RACE reads. The table shows approximately 39,000 distinct CDR3 sequences, with roughly 5.8% occurring only once. Whole-study findings and limits: The appearance of ubiquitous expanded tumor TCRs in blood was greater at resection than follow-up.

The sample here was PBMCs, taken at surgery. J is TRBJ1-1 and V is TRBV5-1; tentative D call: TRBD1 (6 bases). The TCR comes from a male donor with early-stage non-small cell lung cancer. CDR3: CASSLATGAPGDEAFF. In nucleotides, the CDR3 is TGCGCCAGCAGCTTGGCCACGGGGGCACCTGGGGATGAAGCTTTCTTT.